The TCR beta chain described here comes from a study of blood T cell repertoires in COVID-19. This clone was recorded only once. Trimming cost V 7 bases and J 6 bases, with 15 bases left between them. The CDR3 is 13 residues long. CDR1 and CDR2 from the germline V gene are SNHLY and FYNNEI. Sequencing was performed with immunoSEQ multiplex PCR; in TCRdb, only in-frame clones are kept and a portion is missing. The table includes 150,000 to 200,000 clones, over 90% detected once. The sample consisted of peripheral blood. The receptor was isolated from an older woman with COVID-19, enrolled during active disease. The chain combines TRBV2 with TRBJ1-1, with D perhaps matching TRBD1 (6 bases). The CDR3 region has the DNA TGTGCCAGCACCAGGGGCGCGGGTTCTGAAGCTTTCTTT. Translated: CASTRGAGSEAFF.